Presented here are 29 T cell receptor beta chains from one specimen sequenced in a study of blood T cells in healthy people across ages. A second PCR, run for about 7 to 11 cycles, used a sample-barcoded 5' primer plus a J-beta primer mix. TCRdb passed the 5' RACE reads through MiXCR, listing each CDR3 protein once. The sample has 540,000 or so distinct CDR3 sequences; less than 25% are singletons. This same sample was also taken into another study, of T cells of mothers and their children.

Source material: blood. The receptors here all came from a boy younger than 18 in good health.

The V gene is TRBV5-1, the J gene TRBJ2-3; no definite D call. Germline loops: CDR1 SGHRS, CDR2 YFSETQ. CDR3 length: 14 residues. Trimming took 0 bases from V and 0 from J, leaving 5 bases between them. The CDR3 is CASSLAMSTDTQYF. CDR3 sequence (DNA): TGCGCCAGCAGCTTGGCCATGAGCACAGATACGCAGTATTTT.

The chain combines TRBV5-6 with TRBJ2-1; 7 nucleotides align to TRBD1. CDR1 is SGHDT, CDR2 YYEEEE, per germline. The CDR3 runs 15 residues. V shed 7 bases, J shed 2 bases, and the junction held 9 bases outside the gene matches. The chain's CDR3 is CASGNRGRPYNEQFF. Written as DNA, the CDR3 is TGTGCCAGCGGGAACAGGGGTCGCCCCTACAATGAGCAGTTCTTC.

This chain links TRBV28 with TRBJ1-4; weak D call: TRBD1 (5 bases). Germline assignment: CDR1 MDHEN and CDR2 SYDVKM. CDR3 length equals 14 residues. Trimming left V 7 bases short and J 7 bases short, with 16 bases between. The CDR3 loop is CASISGGGGEKLFF. The CDR3 region has the DNA TGTGCCAGCATCTCGGGCGGGGGGGGTGAAAAACTGTTTTTT.

This clonotype was detected many times. The chain has TRBV12-3 or TRBV12-4 and TRBJ1-5; 7 positions agree with TRBD1. This CDR3 has 15 residues. V lost 6 bases to trimming and J lost 1 base; unmatched junction nucleotides: 6. The DNA for the CDR3 is TGTGCCAGCAGAAGACAGGGATCAAGCAATCAGCCCCAGCATTTT. It encodes CASRRQGSSNQPQHF.

This chain joins TRBV2 and TRBJ2-5; the D gene is possibly TRBD1 (6 bases). The assigned J gene may be wrong: the sequence end matches TRBJ2-1 better. This CDR3 spans 12 amino acids. Germline lookup yields CDR1 SNHLY and CDR2 FYNNEI. The CDR3 here is CASTGQYNEQFF. Written as DNA, the CDR3 is TGTGCCAGCACGGGACAATACAATGAGCAGTTCTTC.

The gene calls are TRBV20-1 and TRBJ2-2, with D perhaps given as TRBD1 or TRBD2 (6 bases each). The CDR3 is made up of 14 amino acids. Germline V gene lookup returns CDR1 DFQATT and CDR2 SNEGSKA (reference sequence). Trimming pared 3 bases from V and 4 bases from J, leaving 12 bases between. This CDR3 reads CSAREGVTTGELFF. For the CDR3, the DNA is TGCAGTGCTAGGGAGGGGGTGACCACCGGGGAGCTGTTTTTT.

This clonotype was seen more than once but under ten times. The chain combines TRBV19 with TRBJ1-1; D call uncertain. The germline V gene has CDR1 LNHDA and CDR2 SQIVND (reference sequence). The CDR3 has 16 amino acids. V was pared by 6 bases and J by 1 base, with 18 bases between. The DNA of the CDR3 is TGTGCCAGTAGAGGGCTAGAGGCGATTCAGAACACTGAAGCTTTCTTT. Its translation: CASRGLEAIQNTEAFF.

The genes are TRBV18 and TRBJ2-1; no firm D call. The J call may not be correct, given that the DNA end is closer to TRBJ2-5. CDR1 and CDR2 from the germline V gene are KGHSH and LQKENI. The length of the CDR3 is 15 residues. In DNA, the CDR3 is TGTGCCAGCTCACCCGGATCAAGGGCCCAAGAGACCCAGTACTTC. Amino acids: CASSPGSRAQETQYF.

The V gene is TRBV30, the J gene TRBJ1-2; no definite D call. Germline-derived CDR1 and CDR2 are GTSNPN and SVGIG (reference sequence). V gave up 1 base and J gave up 0 bases, with 9 bases separating them. This CDR3 region has 14 residues. CDR3 amino acids: CAWSEGRANYGYTF. CDR3 nucleotide sequence: TGTGCCTGGAGTGAAGGCAGAGCTAACTATGGCTACACCTTC.

The V gene is TRBV25-1, the J gene TRBJ2-3; D gene ambiguous. Germline CDR1 and CDR2: MGHDK and SYGVNS. Trimming shortened V by 2 bases and J by 4 bases, and 10 bases separated the two germline ends. The CDR3 covers 14 residues. The chain's CDR3 is CASSELQLADTQYF. In nucleotides, the CDR3 is TGTGCCAGCAGTGAACTCCAGCTAGCAGATACGCAGTATTTT.

A note on this clonotype: Germline is not matched at one junction end, which may reflect a read error. V and J are TRBV12-3 or TRBV12-4 and TRBJ1-1; D is unclear. The CDR3 covers 17 residues. CDR3 in DNA: TGTGCCAGCAGTTTCGGGATAGGAAAAGGCTCGAACACTGAAGCTCTCTTT. Protein product: CASSFGIGKGSNTEALF.

The gene calls are TRBV6-2 or TRBV6-3 and TRBJ2-7; D perhaps matches TRBD2 (5 bases). CDR3 length: 13 amino acids. CDR1 and CDR2 from the germline V gene are MNHEY and SVGEGT. V was trimmed by 8 bases and J by 7 bases, leaving 18 bases between them. CDR3 protein: CASGRSASGEQYF. The CDR3 DNA reads TGTGCCAGCGGCCGATCAGCCTCGGGGGAGCAGTACTTC.

V and J are TRBV30 and TRBJ2-1; D is ambiguous. The CDR3 totals 11 residues. Germline CDR1 reads GTSNPN; CDR2 reads SVGIG (reference sequence). Trimming pared 4 bases from V and 3 bases from J, leaving 4 bases between. CDR3 region: CAWMLYNEQFF. CDR3 nucleotides: TGTGCCTGGATGCTCTACAATGAGCAGTTCTTC.

The genes are TRBV15 and TRBJ2-5; 11 bases align to TRBD2. This CDR3 is built from 15 residues. In germline, CDR1 is LNHNV, CDR2 YYDKDF (reference sequence). V lost 7 bases and J lost 5; bases outside the gene matches: 9. The CDR3 DNA follows: TGTGCCACCAAAAAACTAGCGGGAGAGGAGGAGACCCAGTACTTC. It specifies CATKKLAGEEETQYF.

This chain joins TRBV29-1 and TRBJ1-2; possible D gene TRBD1, 5 bases. The CDR3 loop spans 12 amino acids. Germline CDR1 and CDR2: SQVTM and ANQGSEA. V was shortened by 0 bases and J by 5 bases, with 7 bases between the two germline ends. CDR3: CSVEEAGYGYTF. CDR3 nucleotides: TGCAGCGTTGAAGAGGCAGGGTATGGCTACACCTTC. Combining the CDR3 with reference TRBV29-1 and TRBJ1-2 gives the whole variable domain SAVISQKPSRDICQRGTSLTIQCQVDSQVTMMFWYRQQPGQSLTLIATANQGSEATYESGFVIDKFPISRPNLTFSTLTVSNMSPEDSSIYLCSVEEAGYGYTFGSGTRLTVV.

The gene calls are TRBV18 and TRBJ2-5; D remains unclear. Trimming left V 4 bases short and J 5 bases short, with 14 bases between. Germline CDR1 reads KGHSH; CDR2 reads LQKENI. The CDR3 spans 14 residues. CDR3 protein: CASSLPGQRETQYF. The CDR3 DNA follows: TGTGCCAGCTCACTACCGGGTCAGAGGGAGACCCAGTACTTC.

The chain carries TRBV29-1 and TRBJ1-2, with TRBD1 matching 10 bases. Germline CDR1 is SQVTM and CDR2 is ANQGSEA. The CDR3 consists of 17 residues. The J segment lost 3 bases and the V segment lost 6 bases, leaving 16 bases of the junction unmatched. The CDR3 spells CSVDPFGTGAPDYGYTF. The CDR3 nucleotides are TGCAGCGTGGACCCATTCGGGACAGGGGCCCCCGACTATGGCTACACCTTC.

This chain connects TRBV5-1 to TRBJ2-3; TRBD2 matches 9 bases. The J segment lost 4 bases and the V segment lost 1 base, leaving 4 bases of the junction unmatched. This CDR3 has 15 residues. Germline V gives CDR1 SGHRS, CDR2 YFSETQ. The CDR3 DNA reads TGCGCCAGCAGCTTGAGCGGGGGGCCCGCAGATACGCAGTATTTT. Protein: CASSLSGGPADTQYF.

This clonotype showed up just once. CDR3 amino acids: CASTSGGEDTQYF. In DNA, the CDR3 is TGTGCCAGCACTAGCGGAGGGGAGGATACGCAGTATTTT. The chain couples TRBV5-4 to TRBJ2-3; 7 nucleotides match TRBD2. The CDR3 consists of 13 residues. With V trimmed by 6 bases and J by 6 bases, 7 bases remained unmatched. Per germline, CDR1 SGHNT and CDR2 YYREEE (reference sequence).

On this clonotype: At one of its ends the junction is not consistent with the germline gene, which may arise from a read error. The gene calls are TRBV10-3 and TRBJ2-5; 12 bases line up with TRBD2. Looked up from germline, CDR1 is ENHRY and CDR2 is SYGVKD. The CDR3 has 16 amino acids. CDR3 coding DNA: TGTGCCATCAGTGGCTTACTAGCGGGAGGCCAAGAGACCCAGCACTTC. As protein: CAISGLLAGGQETQHF.

This clonotype was picked up a small number of times. The rearrangement joins TRBV4-3 to TRBJ1-1; D is undetermined. V was trimmed by 4 bases and J by 5 bases, leaving 14 bases between them. This CDR3 contains 14 residues. From germline, CDR1 is LGHNA and CDR2 YSLEER. CDR3 in DNA: TGCGCCAGCAGCCGATCAGGCATGGGGACTGAAGCTTTCTTT. It encodes CASSRSGMGTEAFF.

The chain is built from TRBV6-1 and TRBJ2-7, with 9 bases matching TRBD2. The J segment lost 4 bases and the V segment lost 6 bases, leaving 7 bases of the junction unmatched. Germline lookup yields CDR1 MNHNS and CDR2 SASEGT. This CDR3 comprises 14 residues. The CDR3 nucleotides read TGTGCCAGCAGGTTAGCGGGGGTGAATTACGAGCAGTACTTC. Residues: CASRLAGVNYEQYF.

This clonotype was observed a handful of times. The CDR3 here is CASSDEHRAQETQYF. In DNA, the CDR3 is TGTGCCAGCAGTGACGAGCACAGGGCCCAAGAGACCCAGTACTTC. The gene calls are TRBV28 and TRBJ2-5, with a weak D call TRBD1 (6 bases). This CDR3 is built from 15 residues. Germline V gene data show CDR1 as MDHEN and CDR2 as SYDVKM. V was clipped by 5 bases and J by 1 base, with 14 bases between them.

This clonotype was counted between two and nine times. The CDR3 sequence: CATSDPGPTGTQETQYF. CDR3 in DNA: TGTGCCACCAGTGACCCTGGCCCCACAGGGACCCAAGAGACCCAGTACTTC. This chain links TRBV24-1 with TRBJ2-5; a weak D match, TRBD1 (6 bases). Germline V gives CDR1 KGHDR, CDR2 SFDVKD. V was clipped by 4 bases and J by 1 base, with 18 bases between them. The CDR3 covers 17 residues.

The V and J genes are TRBV4-2 and TRBJ2-3; D uncertain. Germline CDR1 is LGHNA and CDR2 is YNFKEQ. This CDR3 spans 14 amino acids. V shed 1 base and J shed 2 bases, with 7 bases lying between them. The CDR3 here is CASSQGQDTDTQYF. CDR3 sequence (DNA): TGTGCCAGCAGCCAAGGGCAGGACACAGATACGCAGTATTTT.

A few counts support this clonotype. The chain carries TRBV19 and TRBJ1-1, with 9 nucleotides matching TRBD1. The V gene end was trimmed by 9 bases and the J gene end by 0 bases; junction bases not matched to a gene: 8. This CDR3 has 15 residues. Germline V gene data show CDR1 as LNHDA and CDR2 as SQIVND (reference sequence). The CDR3 region is CASLRTGELNTEAFF. CDR3 DNA: TGTGCCAGCCTCAGGACAGGGGAATTGAACACTGAAGCTTTCTTT. Variable domain in full (rest from reference TRBV19 and TRBJ1-1): DGGITQSPKYLFRKEGQNVTLSCEQNLNHDAMYWYRQDPGQGLRLIYYSQIVNDFQKGDIAEGYSVSREKKESFPLTVTSAQKNPTAFYLCASLRTGELNTEAFFGQGTRLTVV.

The rearrangement links TRBV24-1 to TRBJ2-3; TRBD2 agrees at 7 bases. From germline, CDR1 is KGHDR and CDR2 SFDVKD. Germline trimming cut 11 bases from V and 5 bases from J; bases unmatched to any gene: 9. This CDR3 is built from 13 residues. CDR3 region: CAIQRSGVDTQYF. CDR3 coding DNA: TGTGCCATCCAACGAAGCGGGGTAGATACGCAGTATTTT.

This clonotype was found a few times. The chain joins TRBV12-3 or TRBV12-4 to TRBJ1-5, with D possibly matching TRBD1 (5 bases). The CDR3 spans 14 residues. V was cut by 5 bases and J by 5 bases, with 13 bases left in between. The CDR3 sequence: CASSPRAADQPQHF. The CDR3 nucleotides read TGTGCCAGCAGTCCCAGGGCCGCCGATCAGCCCCAGCATTTT.

This clonotype was counted between two and nine times. J is TRBJ1-4 and V is TRBV20-1; 9 bases map to TRBD1. The CDR3 runs to 14 residues. The germline V gene encodes CDR1 DFQATT and CDR2 SNEGSKA (reference sequence). V trimming: 5 bases; J trimming: 8 bases; junction bases outside the gene matches: 9. DNA for the CDR3: TGCAGTGCTGACCGGGGACAGGGTCGCGAAAAACTGTTTTTT. Amino acid sequence: CSADRGQGREKLFF.